Following are 24 T cell receptor beta chains from one sample sequenced in a study of T cell responses to AZD1222 COVID-19 vaccine. Some clones are missing from TCRdb's copy, which holds only in-frame ones; the method was immunoSEQ multiplex PCR. The table includes 50,000 or so clones, 70% to 80% detected once. The sequences come from peripheral blood, collected 28 days after the second AZD1222 dose. The source of these receptors is an adult who received the AZD1222 COVID-19 vaccine.

This chain links TRBV7-2 with TRBJ2-3; no clear D. Germline-derived CDR1 and CDR2 are SGHTA and FQGNSA. V was trimmed by 1 base and J by 7 bases, leaving 12 bases between them. The CDR3 has 14 amino acids. The chain's CDR3 is CASSLDPSSNTQYF. The CDR3 bases are TGTGCCAGCAGCTTAGATCCTAGTTCAAATACGCAGTATTTT.

The chain has TRBV2 and TRBJ1-2; no clear D gene. Germline values: CDR1 SNHLY, CDR2 FYNNEI. Trimming shortened V by 4 bases and J by 8 bases, and 14 bases separated the two germline ends. The CDR3 totals 13 residues. CDR3 protein: CASSGPRGWGYTF. Written as DNA, the CDR3 is TGTGCCAGCAGTGGCCCCCGGGGTTGGGGCTACACCTTC.

The chain carries TRBV6-5 and TRBJ1-5; a weak D match, TRBD1 (5 bases). Germline V gene lookup returns CDR1 MNHEY and CDR2 SVGAGI. The V gene lost 7 bases and the J gene lost 0 bases, with 13 bases spanning the gap. CDR3 size: 15 residues. CDR3 sequence reads: CASNLGHNSNQPQHF. Here the CDR3 DNA reads TGTGCCAGCAACCTAGGACATAATAGCAATCAGCCCCAGCATTTT.

V usage is TRBV7-2 and J usage is TRBJ2-5; TRBD2 matches 12 bases. The CDR3 runs to 16 residues. The trim removed 5 bases at V and 1 base at J, leaving 5 bases unmatched. Germline CDR1 is SGHTA and CDR2 is FQGNSA. In DNA form, the CDR3 reads TGTGCCAGCAGCGCTACTAGCGGGGGGTTCCAAGAGACCCAGTACTTC. Translated, it gives CASSATSGGFQETQYF.

The chain has TRBV18 and TRBJ1-4; D is perhaps TRBD1 (5 bases). Germline V lookup: CDR1 KGHSH, CDR2 LQKENI. The CDR3 consists of 14 residues. V was cut by 3 bases and J by 7 bases, with 12 bases left in between. The CDR3 DNA follows: TGTGCCAGCTCACCCCAGGGAGTGGGTGAAAAACTGTTTTTT. Protein product: CASSPQGVGEKLFF.

In DNA, the CDR3 is TGTGCCACCAGCAGATGGACAGGGCAATCACCCCTCCACTTT. Its protein is CATSRWTGQSPLHF. This chain links TRBV15 with TRBJ1-6; 8 bases map to TRBD1. The CDR3 is 14 amino acids. Germline CDR1 reads LNHNV; CDR2 reads YYDKDF (reference sequence). The V gene end was trimmed by 2 bases and the J gene end by 10 bases; junction bases not matched to a gene: 4. Full variable domain (rest looked up from reference TRBV15 and TRBJ1-6): DAMVIQNPRYQVTQFGKPVTLSCSQTLNHNVMYWYQQKSSQAPKLLFHYYDKDFNNEADTPDNFQSRRPNTSFCFLDIRSPGLGDTAMYLCATSRWTGQSPLHFGNGTRLTVT.

The table lists this clone with a count of one. The chain recombines TRBV7-2 with TRBJ2-6; D gene uncertain. There are 13 residues in the CDR3. In germline, CDR1 is SGHTA, CDR2 FQGNSA. V dropped 1 base and J dropped 4 bases, with 2 bases sitting between them. This CDR3 is CASSLGGANVLTF. The CDR3 DNA reads TGTGCCAGCAGCTTAGGCGGGGCCAACGTCCTGACTTTC.

The count of this clone is one. The chain recombines TRBV7-3 with TRBJ2-5; no clear D. In germline, CDR1 is SGHTA, CDR2 FQGTGA. The CDR3 is made up of 13 amino acids. Deletions cut 2 bases from V and 5 bases from J, with 9 bases between. The CDR3 spells CASSLWVGETQYF. Written as DNA, the CDR3 is TGTGCCAGCAGCTTATGGGTAGGGGAGACCCAGTACTTC.

V and J are TRBV4-1 and TRBJ1-3, with a possible D match to TRBD1 (5 bases). CDR1 MGHRA and CDR2 YSYEKL come from the germline V gene. This CDR3 has 15 amino acids. Trimming stripped 1 base from V and 3 bases from J, with 10 bases between. The CDR3 DNA sequence: TGCGCCAGCAGCCAAGGAAGGGACGGTGGAAACACCATATATTTT. This encodes CASSQGRDGGNTIYF.

The V gene is TRBV18, the J gene TRBJ2-7, with 9 bases matching TRBD1. Germline V CDR1 and CDR2: KGHSH, LQKENI. The CDR3 length is 16 residues. J lost 3 bases, V lost 3 bases, and 9 bases had no gene match. CDR3 in amino acids: CASSPGTGKKIYEQYV. The CDR3, as DNA: TGTGCCAGCTCACCTGGGACAGGGAAAAAAATCTACGAGCAGTACGTC.

The J gene is TRBJ1-3, the V gene TRBV3-1 (or the pseudogene TRBV3-2); tentative D call: TRBD1 (5 bases). V lost 7 bases, J lost 4 bases, and 14 bases lay in between. CDR1 and CDR2 (germline): LGHDT, YNNKEL (reference sequence). This CDR3 is 14 amino acids long. The CDR3 loop reads CASTLGGKGNTIYF. The CDR3 DNA sequence: TGTGCCAGCACCCTCGGGGGAAAAGGAAACACCATATATTTT.

The chain carries TRBV5-1 and TRBJ2-3; D gene ambiguous. Per germline, CDR1 SGHRS and CDR2 YFSETQ. The CDR3 spans 15 residues. The germline V and J ends were trimmed by 4 bases and 2 bases, with 14 bases remaining between them. This chain's CDR3 is CASSLKTGTTDTQYF. CDR3 in DNA: TGCGCCAGCAGCCTCAAGACTGGTACCACAGATACGCAGTATTTT.

The rearrangement joins TRBV28 to TRBJ1-5, with 11 bases lining up with TRBD1. The CDR3 loop spans 17 amino acids. Trimming removed 8 bases from V and 3 bases from J; junction bases left unmatched: 12. Germline CDR1 and CDR2: MDHEN and SYDVKM. CDR3 coding DNA: TGTGCCAGCCGGGGGGACAGGGGGTTCAGCGACAATCAGCCCCAGCATTTT. Its protein product is CASRGDRGFSDNQPQHF.

The CDR3: CASSLARLIFYNEQFF. The DNA for the CDR3 is TGTGCCAGCAGCTTAGCGAGGCTGATTTTCTACAATGAGCAGTTCTTC. This rearrangement joins TRBV7-8 to TRBJ2-1; the D is unclear. The CDR3 is 16 residues long. The germline CDR1 and CDR2 sequences are SGHVS and FQNEAQ. V dropped 0 bases and J dropped 3 bases, with 12 bases sitting between them.

Written as DNA, the CDR3 is TGTGCCAGCACCGGGGACAGGGGTTCACCCCTCCACTTT. As protein: CASTGDRGSPLHF. The rearrangement links TRBV2 to TRBJ1-6, with 10 bases fitting TRBD1. This CDR3 comprises 13 residues. Germline CDR1 SNHLY, CDR2 FYNNEI. V shed 7 bases and J 9 bases; nucleotides not matched to a gene: 3.

This sequence joins TRBV5-1 and TRBJ2-5; 7 bases are a match to TRBD1. J lost 1 base, V lost 4 bases, and 4 bases had no gene match. Germline V lookup: CDR1 SGHRS, CDR2 YFSETQ. CDR3 length: 14 amino acids. As DNA, the CDR3 is TGCGCCAGCAGCCTACAGGGGACCCAAGAGACCCAGTACTTC. Its translation: CASSLQGTQETQYF.

V gene TRBV11-2 combines with J gene TRBJ1-5; 7 bases match TRBD1. The CDR3 has 15 amino acids. CDR1 and CDR2 from the germline V gene are SGHAT and FQNNGV. V lost 5 bases to trimming and J lost 3 bases; unmatched junction nucleotides: 7. CDR3 sequence: CASSPDRDLNQPQHF. The DNA of the CDR3 is TGTGCCAGCAGCCCTGACAGGGACCTCAATCAGCCCCAGCATTTT.

The J gene is TRBJ1-1, the V gene TRBV10-3, with D unclear. Looked up from germline, CDR1 is ENHRY and CDR2 is SYGVKD. V was pared by 9 bases and J by 1 base, with 12 bases between. The CDR3 sequence is 13 residues long. The CDR3 region is CAISLGKNTEAFF. CDR3 bases: TGTGCCATATCCTTGGGGAAGAACACTGAAGCTTTCTTT.

This clone was detected only a few times. The V call is TRBV9, the J call TRBJ1-1; the match to TRBD1 covers 10 bases. The CDR3 length is 15 residues. CDR1 and CDR2 (germline): SGDLS, YYNGEE. Unmatched junction bases numbered 6, after V lost 2 bases and J lost 5 bases. In DNA, the CDR3 is TGTGCCAGCAGCGTGCTTGGGGACAGGGGAACTGAAGCTTTCTTT. It is translated as CASSVLGDRGTEAFF.

Only one count was recorded for this clone. The J gene is TRBJ2-3, the V gene TRBV19; 8 positions agree with TRBD2. The CDR3 has 16 residues. V shed 4 bases, J shed 1 base, and the junction held 7 bases outside the gene matches. The germline gives CDR1 LNHDA, CDR2 SQIVND (reference sequence). CDR3 in DNA: TGTGCCAGTAGTAACCCCTTGACTAGCGGCACAGATACGCAGTATTTT. The encoded protein is CASSNPLTSGTDTQYF. The variable domain in full, with the rest retrieved from reference TRBV19 and TRBJ2-3, is DGGITQSPKYLFRKEGQNVTLSCEQNLNHDAMYWYRQDPGQGLRLIYYSQIVNDFQKGDIAEGYSVSREKKESFPLTVTSAQKNPTAFYLCASSNPLTSGTDTQYFGPGTRLTVL.

This rearrangement joins TRBV2 to TRBJ2-2, with a possible D match to TRBD1 (5 bases). This CDR3 is built from 14 residues. CDR1 is SNHLY, CDR2 FYNNEI, per germline. Trimming left V 4 bases short and J 5 bases short, with 11 bases between. Here the CDR3 DNA reads TGTGCCAGCAGTGGCCCAGGGCGGACCGGGGAGCTGTTTTTT. Protein: CASSGPGRTGELFF. Full variable domain (outside the CDR3, taken from reference TRBV2 and TRBJ2-2): EPEVTQTPSHQVTQMGQEVILRCVPISNHLYFYWYRQILGQKVEFLVSFYNNEISEKSEIFDDQFSVERPDGSNFTLKIRSTKLEDSAMYFCASSGPGRTGELFFGEGSRLTVL.

The rearrangement links TRBV29-1 to TRBJ2-5; TRBD2 might be the D (5 bases). V lost 4 bases to trimming and J lost 5 bases, with 14 bases between them. Germline CDR1 reads SQVTM; CDR2 reads ANQGSEA. CDR3 length: 13 residues. CDR3 in DNA: TGCAGCGTTGCGGCAGCATCGGGGGAGACCCAGTACTTC. Translating it yields CSVAAASGETQYF.

The rearrangement links TRBV18 to TRBJ1-1, with TRBD1 matching 7 bases. V lost 6 bases, J lost 1 base, and 8 bases stayed unmatched. The CDR3 extends over 15 amino acids. Germline CDR1 and CDR2: KGHSH and LQKENI. The CDR3 reads CASSPRDSQNTEAFF. The DNA for the CDR3 is TGTGCCAGCTCCCCAAGGGACAGTCAGAACACTGAAGCTTTCTTT.

J is TRBJ1-5 and V is TRBV6-8; D unresolved. Per germline, CDR1 MNHGY and CDR2 SAAAGT. The germline V and J ends were trimmed by 6 bases and 1 base, with 16 bases remaining between them. There are 16 residues in the CDR3. CDR3 in DNA: TGTGCCAGCAGCTCCAATGGGAGAGGGAGCAATCAGCCCCAGCATTTT. Translating gives CASSSNGRGSNQPQHF.